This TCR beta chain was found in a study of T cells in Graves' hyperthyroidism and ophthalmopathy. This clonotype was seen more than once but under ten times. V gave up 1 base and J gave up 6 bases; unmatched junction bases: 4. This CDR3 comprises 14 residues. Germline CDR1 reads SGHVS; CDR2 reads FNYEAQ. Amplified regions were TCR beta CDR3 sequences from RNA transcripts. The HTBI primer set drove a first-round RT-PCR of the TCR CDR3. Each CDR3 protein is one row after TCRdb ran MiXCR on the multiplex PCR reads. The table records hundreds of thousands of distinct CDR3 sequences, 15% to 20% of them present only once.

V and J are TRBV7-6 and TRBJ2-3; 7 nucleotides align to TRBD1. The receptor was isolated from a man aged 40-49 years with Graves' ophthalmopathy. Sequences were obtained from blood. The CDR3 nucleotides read TGTGCCAGCAGCTTAGGAGGGGGCCACGATACGCAGTATTTT. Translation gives CASSLGGGHDTQYF.